These T cell receptor beta chains were read from a single sample in a study of molecular identifiers for immune sequencing clone quantification. Each CDR3 protein gets one entry after TCRdb re-called the PCR reads with MiXCR. The table lists approximately 320,000 distinct CDR3 sequences, roughly 24% of them singletons, with roughly 0.7% in the top ten. Sequences were obtained from naive CD8+ T cells from blood, with Jurkat cell RNA spiked in. The receptors originated from a human donor in good health. Some libraries in this study had Jurkat cell RNA spiked in. Each CDR3 is given with its conserved first and last residue. The D gene is left open where the match is weak. Expanded clones are given a class, and other clones once, few, many or no size at all.

>TRBJ2-3|TRBV4-3|many|TRBD1
TGCGCCAGCAGCCCCGTCGCGTCAGGGGGCCTCACAGATACGCAGTATTTT
CASSPVASGGLTDTQYF
>TRBJ1-1|TRBV29-1|many|-
TGCAGCGTCAAGGCGGCACCCATTGAAGCTTTCTTT
CSVKAAPIEAFF
>TRBJ2-7|TRBV5-5|many|TRBD1
TGTGCCAGCAGCTCCACAGGGGACGAGCAGTACTTC
CASSSTGDEQYF
>TRBJ2-1|TRBV6-5|many|-
TGTGCCATCTCAGTTAGGGGGGACAATGAGCAGTTCTTC
CAISVRGDNEQFF
>TRBJ1-5|TRBV6-2/TRBV6-3|-|-
TGTGCCAGCAGTTACTTTGGTCAGCCCCAGCATTTT
CASSYFGQPQHF
>TRBJ2-1|TRBV11-3|-|-
TGTGCCAGCAGCTTAGAAATTAGCGGAGGCTCCTACAATGAGCAGTTCTTC
CASSLEISGGSYNEQFF
>TRBJ1-3|TRBV5-6|-|-
TGTGCCAGCAGCTTAGGGGAAAGTCCTGGAAACACCATATATTTT
CASSLGESPGNTIYF
>TRBJ2-3|TRBV15|-|-
TGTGCCGCCAGCAGCGGCTATTCTAGCACAGATACGCAGTATTTT
CAASSGYSSTDTQYF
>TRBJ2-7|TRBV6-5|-|TRBD1
TGTGCCAGCAGTTACTCGACGACAGGGGCCTACGAGCAGTACTTC
CASSYSTTGAYEQYF
>TRBJ2-5|TRBV5-1|few|TRBD1
TGCGCCAGCAGCCCGGGACAGGATTTCCGAGAGACCCAGTACTTC
CASSPGQDFRETQYF
>TRBJ1-2|TRBV11-2|-|-
TGTGCCAGCAGCTTAGGGGGGTACAGGGACGGCTACACCTTC
CASSLGGYRDGYTF
>TRBJ2-3|TRBV6-5|many|-
TGTGCCAGCAGTGGACGGGCATACACAGATACGCAGTATTTT
CASSGRAYTDTQYF
>TRBJ2-1|TRBV7-8|many|-
TGTGCCAGCAGCCCCCCCCTGCGGAATGAGCAGTTCTTC
CASSPPLRNEQFF
>TRBJ1-2|TRBV14|few|-
TGTGCCAGCAGCCAACTAGAGCTAGATGGCTACACCTTC
CASSQLELDGYTF
>TRBJ2-3|TRBV2|-|TRBD1
TGTGCCAGCAGTGAAGGGCTAGGACAGGGGGATACGCAGTATTTT
CASSEGLGQGDTQYF
>TRBJ1-1|TRBV6-2/TRBV6-3|-|-
TGTGCCACCAAGACAGACGATGAAGCTTTCTTT
CATKTDDEAFF
>TRBJ2-7|TRBV5-4|many|-
TGTGCCAGCAGCTTGGAGGAGGGGGCGGGAGAGCAGTACTTC
CASSLEEGAGEQYF
>TRBJ2-3|TRBV28|many|-
TGTGCCAGCAGTTCCCGACAGGTTTCCTATCGACGCACAGATACGCAGTATTTT
CASSSRQVSYRRTDTQYF
>TRBJ2-1|TRBV3-1|-|-
TGTGCCACCGCACCTTCGCCCTACAATGAGCAGTTCTTC
CATAPSPYNEQFF
>TRBJ2-7|TRBV20-1|few|TRBD2
TGCAGTGCTAGAGTAACTAGCGGGAACCACGAGCAGTACTTC
CSARVTSGNHEQYF